These 24 T cell receptor beta chains share one sample of origin, sequenced in a study of OX40 agonist ivuxolimab in advanced cancers. Sequencing used immunoSEQ multiplex PCR; TCRdb keeps in-frame clones, though not all of them. The table has 90,000 to 130,000 clones, approximately 89% seen once. The sequencing used CD4+ or CD8+ T cells sorted from blood, collected in a trial of the OX40 agonist ivuxolimab. Every receptor here comes from an adult with an advanced solid tumor such as melanoma, head and neck, liver or kidney cancer.

The rearrangement links TRBV9 to TRBJ2-7, with 13 bases that match TRBD2. V was clipped by 5 bases and J by 3 bases; unmatched bases: 5. Germline CDR1 SGDLS, CDR2 YYNGEE. The CDR3 contains 15 residues. The CDR3 bases are TGTGCCAGCAGTAGACTAGCGGGAGGCTTCTACGAGCAGTACTTC. It yields the protein CASSRLAGGFYEQYF.

J is TRBJ1-2 and V is TRBV5-4; TRBD1 matches 8 bases. This CDR3 has 13 residues. CDR1 SGHNT and CDR2 YYREEE come from the germline V gene (reference sequence). J lost 6 bases, V lost 4 bases, and 5 bases had no gene match. The CDR3 coding sequence is TGTGCCAGCAGCAATGCAGGGGGCGATGGCTACACCTTC. As protein: CASSNAGGDGYTF.

The chain combines TRBV7-2 with TRBJ2-7; TRBD2 matches 10 bases. The CDR3 extends over 14 amino acids. Trimming removed 5 bases from V and 4 bases from J; junction bases left unmatched: 5. The germline V gene encodes CDR1 SGHTA and CDR2 FQGNSA. This CDR3 is CASSPTSGTYEQYF. The CDR3, as DNA: TGTGCCAGCAGCCCCACTAGCGGGACTTACGAGCAGTACTTC.

This chain uses TRBV7-2 with TRBJ2-7; D is uncertain. Trimming took 6 bases from V and 7 from J, leaving 13 bases between them. The CDR3 contains 12 residues. Germline V gene lookup returns CDR1 SGHTA and CDR2 FQGNSA. This chain's CDR3 is CASRRPGGEQYF. The CDR3 DNA reads TGTGCCAGCAGACGCCCGGGTGGTGAGCAGTACTTC.

J is TRBJ1-3 and V is TRBV10-3, with D possibly TRBD1 on 6 matching bases. The CDR3 extends over 15 amino acids. V lost 7 bases and J 4 bases, leaving 17 bases between the germline ends. Germline V gene lookup returns CDR1 ENHRY and CDR2 SYGVKD. CDR3 sequence reads: CAITERQVLGNTIYF. CDR3 nucleotide sequence: TGTGCCATCACCGAGAGACAGGTCTTGGGAAACACCATATATTTT.

The table lists this clone with a count of one. The chain uses TRBV6-6 and TRBJ2-1; D unclear. V gave up 0 bases and J gave up 9 bases, with 6 bases separating them. The CDR3 is 12 residues long. Germline CDR1 is MNHNY and CDR2 is SVGAGI (reference sequence). The CDR3 loop is CASSYSKVEQFF. CDR3 bases: TGTGCCAGCAGTTACTCGAAGGTTGAGCAGTTCTTC.

The V and J genes are TRBV5-1 and TRBJ1-1, with D perhaps TRBD1 (5 bases). The CDR3 contains 13 residues. With 4 bases removed from V and 2 bases from J, the gap between germline ends came to 9 bases. Germline CDR1 is SGHRS and CDR2 is YFSETQ. The CDR3 DNA sequence: TGCGCCAGCAGCATACAGGATAACACTGAAGCTTTCTTT. It encodes CASSIQDNTEAFF.

The chain recombines TRBV23-1 with TRBJ2-3; D not resolved. TRBV23-1 is reported as an ORF; its role is uncertain. V was trimmed by 10 bases and J by 9 bases, leaving 35 bases between them. CDR3 length: 18 amino acids. CDR3 loop: CAILGRSIYTSERYTQYF. In DNA form, the CDR3 reads TGCGCCATCCTGGGCAGAAGCATTTATACCTCGGAGAGGTACACGCAGTATTTT.

V gene TRBV5-1 combines with J gene TRBJ2-5; TRBD1 or TRBD2 may be the D gene (5 bases each). Trimming left V 0 bases short and J 3 bases short, with 12 bases between. The CDR3 is made up of 15 amino acids. Germline CDR1 SGHRS, CDR2 YFSETQ. The CDR3 region has the DNA TGCGCCAGCAGCTTGGGAGGGGATGGCAAAGAGACCCAGTACTTC. It translates to CASSLGGDGKETQYF. Using reference TRBV5-1 and TRBJ2-5 for the parts outside the CDR3, the full variable domain is KAGVTQTPRYLIKTRGQQVTLSCSPISGHRSVSWYQQTPGQGLQFLFEYFSETQRNKGNFPGRFSGRQFSNSRSEMNVSTLELGDSALYLCASSLGGDGKETQYFGPGTRLLVL.

The rearrangement joins TRBV9 to TRBJ1-3; D is perhaps TRBD1 (5 bases). Trimming pared 0 bases from V and 4 bases from J, leaving 14 bases between. CDR1 SGDLS and CDR2 YYNGEE come from the germline V gene. The CDR3 totals 16 residues. The DNA of the CDR3 is TGTGCCAGCAGCGTAGGTTCAGGGATAAGAGGAAACACCATATATTTT. This codes for CASSVGSGIRGNTIYF.

J is TRBJ2-1 and V is TRBV4-3, with D maybe TRBD2 (5 bases). Germline lookup yields CDR1 LGHNA and CDR2 YSLEER. Trimming left V 1 base short and J 7 bases short, with 11 bases between. The CDR3 totals 14 residues. The CDR3, as DNA: TGCGCCAGCAGCCAAGGAGTAGCGTCAAATGAGCAGTTCTTC. Encoded protein: CASSQGVASNEQFF.

The rearrangement joins TRBV19 to TRBJ2-7; no clear D gene. Germline V lookup: CDR1 LNHDA, CDR2 SQIVND (reference sequence). V shed 6 bases and J shed 4 bases, with 10 bases lying between them. This CDR3 is 12 amino acids long. The CDR3, as DNA: TGTGCCAGTAGCACCTTGGGTTACGAGCAGTACTTC. It codes for CASSTLGYEQYF.

The count of this clone is one. The rearrangement links TRBV11-3 to TRBJ2-2, with D tentatively TRBD1 (6 bases). The CDR3 has 15 amino acids. The germline V gene encodes CDR1 SGHNT and CDR2 YENEEA. The V end lost 5 bases, the J end lost 0 bases, and 10 bases lay between the germline ends. The CDR3 protein is CASSPAGANTGELFF. The CDR3 DNA is TGTGCCAGCAGCCCCGCAGGGGCGAACACCGGGGAGCTGTTTTTT. The variable domain in full, with the rest retrieved from reference TRBV11-3 and TRBJ2-2, is EAGVVQSPRYKIIEKKQPVAFWCNPISGHNTLYWYLQNLGQGPELLIRYENEEAVDDSQLPKDRFSAERLKGVDSTLKIQPAELGDSAVYLCASSPAGANTGELFFGEGSRLTVL.

V is TRBV5-6 and J is TRBJ1-3, with D uncertain. From germline, CDR1 is SGHDT and CDR2 YYEEEE. The CDR3 covers 11 residues. Between the trimmed V and J ends, which lost 3 bases and 6 bases, there was a span of 4 bases. CDR3 protein: CASSSLNTIYF. Here the CDR3 DNA reads TGTGCCAGCAGCTCCTTAAACACCATATATTTT.

This clone came up once. The chain employs TRBV27 and TRBJ2-1; 9 bases match TRBD1. CDR1 and CDR2 from the germline V gene are MNHEY and SMNVEV (reference sequence). J gave up 4 bases and V 4 bases, and 11 bases lay outside the gene matches. The CDR3 runs 17 residues. This CDR3 is CASSYRGLSNSYNEQFF. The DNA for the CDR3 is TGTGCCAGCAGTTACAGGGGGCTTTCCAACTCGTACAATGAGCAGTTCTTC.

The V and J genes are TRBV6-5 and TRBJ2-7, with a possible D match to TRBD1 (6 bases). V was trimmed by 6 bases and J by 3 bases, leaving 6 bases between them. This CDR3 spans 11 amino acids. Germline CDR1 reads MNHEY; CDR2 reads SVGAGI. The CDR3 DNA sequence: TGTGCCAGCAGCAGGGGCTACGAGCAGTACTTC. This codes for CASSRGYEQYF.

The chain has TRBV5-4 and TRBJ1-6; no firm D call. The CDR3 covers 14 residues. CDR1 SGHNT and CDR2 YYREEE come from the germline V gene (reference sequence). V was shortened by 2 bases and J by 7 bases, with 10 bases between the two germline ends. The CDR3 here is CASSFRQENSPLHF. In DNA, the CDR3 is TGTGCCAGCAGCTTTCGTCAGGAGAATTCACCCCTCCACTTT. Full variable domain (remainder filled in from reference TRBV5-4 and TRBJ1-6): ETGVTQSPTHLIKTRGQQVTLRCSSQSGHNTVSWYQQALGQGPQFIFQYYREEENGRGNFPPRFSGLQFPNYSSELNVNALELDDSALYLCASSFRQENSPLHFGNGTRLTVT.

The J gene is TRBJ1-1, the V gene TRBV10-3, with D unclear. Trimming removed 0 bases at V and 0 bases at J, with 8 bases between. Germline loops: CDR1 ENHRY, CDR2 SYGVKD. This CDR3 contains 15 residues. The CDR3 reads CAISESLIVNTEAFF. CDR3 bases: TGTGCCATCAGTGAGTCACTGATTGTGAACACTGAAGCTTTCTTT.

The chain joins TRBV7-6 to TRBJ1-3; D unclear. Per the germline V gene, CDR1 is SGHVS and CDR2 is FNYEAQ. Trimming pared 6 bases from V and 4 bases from J, leaving 10 bases between. CDR3 length equals 13 residues. CDR3 nucleotides: TGTGCCAGCAGTTTGGACCGGGGAAACACCATATATTTT. This codes for CASSLDRGNTIYF.

This clone came up a few times. V and J are TRBV2 and TRBJ2-2, with 8 bases that match TRBD1. With 5 bases clipped from V and 1 base from J, the junction kept 3 bases outside the gene matches. The CDR3 covers 15 residues. Germline lookup yields CDR1 SNHLY and CDR2 FYNNEI. The DNA of the CDR3 is TGTGCCAGCAGTCCCGGGACAGGGAACACCGGGGAGCTGTTTTTT. Protein sequence: CASSPGTGNTGELFF.

The chain has TRBV27 and TRBJ1-1, with D perhaps matching TRBD1 (6 bases). This CDR3 is 15 amino acids long. Between the trimmed V and J ends, which lost 4 bases and 1 base, there was a span of 13 bases. Germline loops: CDR1 MNHEY, CDR2 SMNVEV (reference sequence). The CDR3 region has the DNA TGTGCCAGCAGTTACCGACAGGAGACGAACACTGAAGCTTTCTTT. It yields the protein CASSYRQETNTEAFF.

The chain couples TRBV7-2 to TRBJ2-3; 9 nucleotides match TRBD2. The V gene end was trimmed by 1 base and the J gene end by 2 bases; junction bases not matched to a gene: 10. Looked up from germline, CDR1 is SGHTA and CDR2 is FQGNSA. CDR3 length equals 18 residues. The CDR3 coding sequence is TGTGCCAGCAGCTTAGGATTTCTCGCGGGGGGGTACACAGATACGCAGTATTTT. This encodes CASSLGFLAGGYTDTQYF.

This clone was recorded once. V and J are TRBV28 and TRBJ1-5; perhaps TRBD1 as D (6 bases). The CDR3 totals 14 residues. Per the germline V gene, CDR1 is MDHEN and CDR2 is SYDVKM. Trimming pared 6 bases from V and 5 bases from J, leaving 14 bases between. The CDR3 bases are TGTGCCAGCAGCCATGGGACACGCCATCAGCCCCAGCATTTT. Protein: CASSHGTRHQPQHF.

The chain uses TRBV6-6 and TRBJ2-6, with TRBD1 as a possible D gene (5 bases). V lost 6 bases and J lost 0, with 9 bases in between. From germline, CDR1 is MNHNY and CDR2 SVGAGI (reference sequence). The CDR3 contains 15 residues. The CDR3 DNA follows: TGTGCCAGCAGCTGGACATTCTCTGGGGCCAACGTCCTGACTTTC. Its translation: CASSWTFSGANVLTF.